A single sample is the source of the 25 T cell receptor beta chains below, sequenced in a study of blood T cell repertoires in COVID-19. Profiled with immunoSEQ multiplex PCR; TCRdb holds only in-frame clones, not every one. The table records some 150,000 clones, roughly 82% of them present only once. Input material: peripheral blood. These receptors came from a man in his 70s with acute or convalescent COVID-19.

The chain links TRBV18 to TRBJ2-3, with D uncertain. Germline values: CDR1 KGHSH, CDR2 LQKENI. The germline V and J ends were trimmed by 1 base and 0 bases, with 11 bases remaining between them. The CDR3 has 16 amino acids. The chain's CDR3 is CASSPRAGSSTDTQYF. The CDR3 DNA sequence: TGTGCCAGCTCACCACGGGCAGGATCTAGCACAGATACGCAGTATTTT.

This rearrangement joins TRBV4-2 to TRBJ2-3, with 9 bases identical to TRBD1. Germline V gene sequence: CDR1 LGHNA, CDR2 YNFKEQ. The V and J ends lost 0 bases and 1 base, in that order; junction bases with no gene match: 8. The CDR3 has 18 amino acids. The CDR3 DNA follows: TGTGCCAGCAGCCAAGATAACGACAGGGGGACCGGCACAGATACGCAGTATTTT. It translates to CASSQDNDRGTGTDTQYF.

This chain joins TRBV6-5 and TRBJ1-3; a weak D match, TRBD1 (6 bases). Trimming left V 5 bases short and J 0 bases short, with 11 bases between. The CDR3 is made up of 15 amino acids. Germline CDR1 is MNHEY and CDR2 is SVGAGI. CDR3 sequence reads: CASSLTGSSGNTIYF. The DNA for the CDR3 is TGTGCCAGCAGTCTAACAGGGAGCTCTGGAAACACCATATATTTT.

This clone turned up a few times. The CDR3 DNA is TGTGCCAGCAGTTTGGGACCCGACAGGGGGCTCTATGGCTACACCTTC. This encodes CASSLGPDRGLYGYTF. The chain has TRBV6-5 and TRBJ1-2; TRBD1 aligns across 10 bases. V was pared by 4 bases and J by 4 bases, with 9 bases of the junction left unmatched. Per germline, CDR1 MNHEY and CDR2 SVGAGI. The CDR3 is made up of 16 amino acids.

This clone was observed a single time. The chain carries TRBV6-7 and TRBJ2-1; TRBD1 agrees at 11 bases. TRBV6-7 is assigned to the ORF class and has an uncertain function. Trimming at V came to 7 bases and at J to 7 bases, leaving 9 bases not matched to a gene. The length of the CDR3 is 15 residues. The CDR3 nucleotides are TGTGCCAGCAACCTCGGGACAGGGGGTGAAAATGAGCAGTTCTTC. Amino acids: CASNLGTGGENEQFF.

This chain connects TRBV28 to TRBJ1-5, with TRBD1 matching 7 bases. V shed 5 bases and J 7 bases; nucleotides not matched to a gene: 17. The CDR3 consists of 17 residues. Germline V lookup: CDR1 MDHEN, CDR2 SYDVKM. The CDR3 loop is CASSPPGGQGLSQPQHF. The DNA of the CDR3 is TGTGCCAGCAGTCCCCCAGGGGGGCAGGGTCTTAGCCAGCCCCAGCATTTT.

V and J are TRBV5-4 and TRBJ2-5; TRBD2 is a possible D gene (6 bases). Looked up from germline, CDR1 is SGHNT and CDR2 is YYREEE (reference sequence). This CDR3 has 15 amino acids. V was clipped by 4 bases and J by 3 bases, with 16 bases between them. CDR3 amino acids: CASSQGGALEETQYF. The CDR3 DNA reads TGTGCCAGCAGCCAAGGAGGGGCTTTAGAAGAGACCCAGTACTTC. Filled out from reference TRBV5-4 and TRBJ2-5, the complete variable domain reads ETGVTQSPTHLIKTRGQQVTLRCSSQSGHNTVSWYQQALGQGPQFIFQYYREEENGRGNFPPRFSGLQFPNYSSELNVNALELDDSALYLCASSQGGALEETQYFGPGTRLLVL.

This clone showed up just once. V usage is TRBV6-5 and J usage is TRBJ1-2; D may be TRBD1 (6 bases). The germline gives CDR1 MNHEY, CDR2 SVGAGI. There are 14 residues in the CDR3. Between the trimmed V and J ends, which lost 6 bases and 1 base, there was a span of 12 bases. Here the CDR3 reads CASREDRFNYGYTF. The CDR3 region has the DNA TGTGCCAGCAGGGAGGACAGATTTAACTATGGCTACACCTTC.

In its sample, this clone was seen a few times. The rearrangement links TRBV5-6 to TRBJ2-3, with a tentative D call TRBD2 (5 bases). Per the germline V gene, CDR1 is SGHDT and CDR2 is YYEEEE. There are 14 residues in the CDR3. V lost 7 bases, J lost 5 bases, and 17 bases lay in between. The CDR3 region is CASSKVGAEDTQYF. DNA for the CDR3: TGTGCCAGCTCCAAGGTGGGAGCGGAAGATACGCAGTATTTT.

The table lists this clone with a count of one. The J gene is TRBJ1-1, the V gene TRBV12-3 or TRBV12-4; D is possibly TRBD1 (6 bases). V gave up 9 bases and J gave up 4 bases, with 12 bases separating them. This CDR3 has 12 amino acids. The CDR3 DNA reads TGTGCCAGGAGGGGGGGCACCACTGAAGCTTTCTTT. It is translated as CARRGGTTEAFF.

The chain joins TRBV5-6 to TRBJ1-2; 9 nucleotides line up with TRBD1. The V and J ends lost 2 bases and 4 bases, in that order; junction bases with no gene match: 3. From germline, CDR1 is SGHDT and CDR2 YYEEEE. The length of the CDR3 is 14 residues. DNA of the CDR3: TGTGCCAGCAGCTTACCGGGACAGGGCTATGGCTACACCTTC. Its protein is CASSLPGQGYGYTF.

This chain connects TRBV28 to TRBJ2-7; TRBD2 aligns across 8 bases. CDR1 and CDR2 from the germline V gene are MDHEN and SYDVKM. The V segment lost 2 bases and the J segment 6 bases; nucleotides outside the gene matches: 0. The CDR3 length is 12 residues. This chain's CDR3 is CASSLSGGEQYF. The CDR3 DNA follows: TGTGCCAGCAGTTTAAGCGGGGGCGAGCAGTACTTC.

The genes are TRBV28 and TRBJ2-7; possibly TRBD2 for D (7 bases). This CDR3 is built from 15 residues. In germline, CDR1 is MDHEN, CDR2 SYDVKM. The V end lost 2 bases, the J end lost 3 bases, and 14 bases lay between the germline ends. As DNA, the CDR3 is TGTGCCAGCAGTTTAGTTAGGGGGGGTCACTACGAGCAGTACTTC. It is translated as CASSLVRGGHYEQYF.

The count of this clone is one. The chain carries TRBV12-3 or TRBV12-4 and TRBJ1-1; 8 bases fit TRBD1. There are 13 residues in the CDR3. The trim removed 6 bases at V and 6 bases at J, leaving 6 bases unmatched. The CDR3 DNA reads as TGTGCCAGCAGGCCTTCAGGGGGCCCTGAAGCTTTCTTT. Its translation is CASRPSGGPEAFF.

This chain connects TRBV5-1 to TRBJ1-1, with 7 nucleotides matching TRBD1. Germline V gene data show CDR1 as SGHRS and CDR2 as YFSETQ. The junction had 10 bases not matched to a gene; V was cut back by 4 bases and J by 1 base. The CDR3 runs 16 residues. The CDR3 DNA follows: TGCGCCAGCAGCGTACATAGGGGGCGAACGAACACTGAAGCTTTCTTT. This codes for CASSVHRGRTNTEAFF.

The chain employs TRBV6-6 and TRBJ1-3; D might be TRBD1 (5 bases). V lost 9 bases to trimming and J lost 1 base, with 10 bases between them. This CDR3 has 13 residues. From germline, CDR1 is MNHNY and CDR2 SVGAGI (reference sequence). CDR3 region: CASARQSGNTIYF. The CDR3, as DNA: TGTGCCAGTGCGCGACAGTCTGGAAACACCATATATTTT.

This clone was detected only once. The V call is TRBV7-2, the J call TRBJ2-3; D remains ambiguous. The V gene's germline CDR1 is SGHTA and CDR2 FQGNSA. The CDR3 spans 13 residues. Trimming removed 3 bases from V and 1 base from J, with 5 bases in between. CDR3 in amino acids: CASSLVGTDTQYF. Here the CDR3 DNA reads TGTGCCAGCAGCTTGGTAGGCACAGATACGCAGTATTTT.

The chain recombines TRBV5-1 with TRBJ2-1; TRBD2 matches at 8 bases. The CDR3 consists of 16 residues. Unmatched junction bases numbered 5, after V lost 0 bases and J lost 3 bases. From germline, CDR1 is SGHRS and CDR2 YFSETQ. The CDR3 bases are TGCGCCAGCAGCTTGGATGGCGGGAGGAACTACAATGAGCAGTTCTTC. Translation: CASSLDGGRNYNEQFF.

This chain connects TRBV7-3 to TRBJ2-3; D is unclear. In germline, CDR1 is SGHTA, CDR2 FQGTGA. V shed 4 bases and J shed 2 bases, with 7 bases lying between them. The length of the CDR3 is 13 residues. CDR3 coding DNA: TGTGCCAGCAGCTCTGACTCCACAGATACGCAGTATTTT. This translates into CASSSDSTDTQYF.

The chain uses TRBV6-1 and TRBJ2-3, with 7 bases lining up with TRBD2. This CDR3 spans 15 amino acids. The junction had 4 bases not matched to a gene; V was cut back by 2 bases and J by 2 bases. Germline V gives CDR1 MNHNS, CDR2 SASEGT. CDR3 coding DNA: TGTGCCAGCAGTGAACGGCGGGGGAACACAGATACGCAGTATTTT. It translates to CASSERRGNTDTQYF.

This chain joins TRBV18 and TRBJ2-2; possible D gene TRBD1, 6 bases. The V end lost 10 bases, the J end lost 3 bases, and 15 bases lay between the germline ends. Germline V gene data show CDR1 as KGHSH and CDR2 as LQKENI. The CDR3 length is 14 residues. DNA for the CDR3: TGTGCCAACTCCCCCGGACAGCACACCGGGGAGCTGTTTTTT. This translates into CANSPGQHTGELFF.

The gene calls are TRBV12-3 or TRBV12-4 and TRBJ2-2; the D is unclear. The CDR3 extends over 13 amino acids. V was trimmed by 6 bases and J by 4 bases, leaving 9 bases between them. DNA of the CDR3: TGTGCCAGCAGCTTAACAGTCACCGGGGAGCTGTTTTTT. It encodes CASSLTVTGELFF.

The genes are TRBV10-3 and TRBJ1-1; no reliable D call. Germline V gives CDR1 ENHRY, CDR2 SYGVKD. V lost 6 bases and J lost 0, with 11 bases in between. The CDR3 has 14 residues. The CDR3 coding sequence is TGTGCCATCAGCGCGGCAGTAATGAACACTGAAGCTTTCTTT. It codes for CAISAAVMNTEAFF.

The rearrangement links TRBV5-1 to TRBJ1-6; 8 positions match TRBD1. V shed 0 bases, J shed 7 bases, and the junction held 3 bases outside the gene matches. The CDR3 has 15 amino acids. The germline CDR1 and CDR2 sequences are SGHRS and YFSETQ. CDR3 residues: CASSLGQGRNSPLHF. The CDR3 nucleotides read TGCGCCAGCAGCTTGGGACAGGGGAGGAATTCACCCCTCCACTTT. Variable domain in full (rest from reference TRBV5-1 and TRBJ1-6): KAGVTQTPRYLIKTRGQQVTLSCSPISGHRSVSWYQQTPGQGLQFLFEYFSETQRNKGNFPGRFSGRQFSNSRSEMNVSTLELGDSALYLCASSLGQGRNSPLHFGNGTRLTVT.

This chain uses TRBV6-6 with TRBJ1-1; D unresolved. The CDR3 spans 13 residues. CDR1 is MNHNY, CDR2 SVGAGI, per germline (reference sequence). Trimming took 5 bases from V and 1 from J, leaving 8 bases between them. The CDR3 DNA is TGTGCCAGCAGTCCCACCGGGAACACTGAAGCTTTCTTT. Residues: CASSPTGNTEAFF.